This entry concerns a single T cell receptor beta chain. Only in-frame clones appear in the TCRdb table, and some are missing; sequencing was by immunoSEQ multiplex PCR. The sample lists roughly 15,000 clones; more than 60% were seen once. J gave up 6 bases and V 0 bases, and 7 bases lay outside the gene matches. CDR3 size: 15 residues. CDR1 is SGHAT and CDR2 is FQDESV in the germline V gene (reference sequence). The sample originates from a study of chemoradiotherapy in HPV16-positive cancers. The chain is built from TRBV11-1 and TRBJ2-7, with 8 bases matching TRBD1. This specimen was acquired from a patient who underwent chemoradiotherapy. The receptor's source is a human donor with HPV-associated anogenital cancer. The CDR3, as DNA: TGTGCCAGCAGCTTAGCTGGACAGGGTGGAATCGAGCAGTACTTC. Translated: CASSLAGQGGIEQYF.